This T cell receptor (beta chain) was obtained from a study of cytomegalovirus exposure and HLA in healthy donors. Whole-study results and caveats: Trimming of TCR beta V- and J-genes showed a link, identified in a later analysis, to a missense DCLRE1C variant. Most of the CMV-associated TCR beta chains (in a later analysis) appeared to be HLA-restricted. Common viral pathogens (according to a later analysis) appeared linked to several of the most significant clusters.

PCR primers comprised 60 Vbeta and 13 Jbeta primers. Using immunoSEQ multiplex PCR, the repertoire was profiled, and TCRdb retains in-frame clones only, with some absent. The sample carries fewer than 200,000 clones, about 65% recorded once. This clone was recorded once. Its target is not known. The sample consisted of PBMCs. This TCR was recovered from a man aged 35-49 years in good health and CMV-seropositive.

CDR3 sequence: CASSPRDRVKETQYF. CDR3 coding DNA: TGCGCCAGCAGCCCGCGGGACAGGGTTAAAGAGACCCAGTACTTC. V and J are TRBV5-1 and TRBJ2-5; the match to TRBD1 covers 9 bases. Germline CDR1 is SGHRS and CDR2 is YFSETQ. The V and J ends lost 4 bases and 3 bases, in that order; junction bases with no gene match: 7. The CDR3 covers 15 residues.